The rows below give T cell receptor beta chains drawn from one sample of a study of OX40 agonist ivuxolimab in advanced cancers. Here immunoSEQ multiplex PCR was the method, and the copy in TCRdb shows in-frame clones only, minus some. The table lists over 50,000 clones, roughly 83% of them singletons. The sequenced sample was CD4+ or CD8+ T cells sorted from blood, obtained in a trial of the OX40 agonist ivuxolimab. These receptors were collected from an adult with an advanced solid tumor such as melanoma, head and neck, liver or kidney cancer. CDR3s include the opening cysteine and the closing phenylalanine or tryptophan. A D gene is named only where the DNA matches it firmly. Not every row has a clone size; where given, it reads once, few, many or a size class.

abundance | d_gene | j_gene | v_gene | CDR3aa | CDR3nt
NA | NA | TRBJ2-6 | TRBV7-8 | CASRGDGLDVTGANVLTF | TGTGCCAGCAGGGGGGACGGCCTCGACGTCACTGGGGCCAACGTCCTGACTTTC
NA | TRBD1 | TRBJ2-7 | TRBV19 | CASSISLGGNEQYF | TGTGCCAGTAGTATATCGTTAGGGGGCAACGAGCAGTACTTC
once | TRBD2 | TRBJ2-7 | TRBV4-2 | CASSFSGRHEQYF | TGTGCCAGCAGCTTTAGCGGGAGACACGAGCAGTACTTC
NA | TRBD2 | TRBJ2-3 | TRBV2 | CARGLAKITDTQYF | TGTGCCAGGGGACTAGCTAAAATCACAGATACGCAGTATTTT
NA | TRBD2 | TRBJ2-7 | TRBV19 | CASSTAGGPYEQYF | TGTGCCAGTAGTACCGCGGGAGGGCCCTACGAGCAGTACTTC
NA | TRBD2 | TRBJ2-1 | TRBV4-3 | CASSQDLGTSGRPWLHEQFF | TGCGCCAGCAGCCAAGATCTGGGGACTAGCGGGAGGCCCTGGCTCCATGAGCAGTTCTTC
NA | NA | TRBJ1-1 | TRBV19 | CASSIVTGETEAFF | TGTGCCAGTAGTATAGTGACAGGTGAGACTGAAGCTTTCTTT
NA | NA | TRBJ2-7 | TRBV7-2 | CASSPRRNSYEQYF | TGTGCCAGCAGCCCTCGGAGAAATTCCTACGAGCAGTACTTC
NA | TRBD1 | TRBJ1-2 | TRBV11-3 | CASSLDRTYGYTF | TGTGCCAGCAGCTTGGACAGGACCTATGGCTACACCTTC
NA | NA | TRBJ2-3 | TRBV18 | CASSQRTDTDTQYF | TGTGCCAGCTCTCAGAGAACAGACACAGATACGCAGTATTTT
NA | NA | TRBJ2-2 | TRBV2 | CASRKDRNTGELFF | TGTGCCAGCAGAAAGGACAGAAACACCGGGGAGCTGTTTTTT
NA | NA | TRBJ1-1 | TRBV6-5 | CASSYSTGLNTEAFF | TGTGCCAGCAGTTACTCGACGGGGTTGAACACTGAAGCTTTCTTT
few | NA | TRBJ1-2 | TRBV2 | CASSLWGDSKFGYTF | TGTGCCAGCAGTCTTTGGGGGGATTCAAAGTTTGGCTACACCTTC
NA | NA | TRBJ1-4 | TRBV9 | CASSVYAEGVTNEKLFF | TGTGCCAGCAGCGTCTACGCGGAGGGTGTGACTAATGAAAAACTGTTTTTT
NA | NA | TRBJ2-6 | TRBV5-1 | CASSLDSGAAGANVLTF | TGCGCCAGCAGCTTGGATTCAGGGGCGGCTGGGGCCAACGTCCTGACTTTC
NA | NA | TRBJ2-2 | TRBV5-4 | CASSFGGVTGELFF | TGTGCCAGCAGCTTTGGGGGTGTCACCGGGGAGCTGTTTTTT